This T cell receptor (beta chain) originates from a study of blood T cells in healthy people across ages. Those donating, healthy Caucasian individuals from Russia, were aged about 6 to 100. Together with a sample-barcoded 5' primer, a J-beta primer mix was included in a second PCR lasting roughly 6 to 12 cycles. TCRdb independently ran MiXCR on the 5' RACE reads; one entry per CDR3 protein. The data show approximately 780,000 distinct CDR3 sequences, roughly 25% seen once. This clonotype was seen more than once but under ten times. Germline lookup yields CDR1 MDHEN and CDR2 SYDVKM. Deletions cut 4 bases from V and 6 bases from J, with 21 bases between. The length of the CDR3 is 17 residues. The same specimen was also included in a second study, on T cells of mothers and their children. Per that study: M1S, a second-PCR primer, added sample barcodes and 2-4 random nucleotides.

The chain joins TRBV28 to TRBJ2-2, with TRBD2 as a possible D gene (6 bases). The sample taken for sequencing was blood. The receptor's source is a boy between 10 and 17 years old in good health. The CDR3: CASSSASGVIIPGELFF. DNA of the CDR3: TGTGCCAGCAGTTCCGCATCGGGGGTCATCATTCCCGGGGAGCTGTTTTTT. The full variable domain, completed using reference TRBV28 and TRBJ2-2, is DVKVTQSSRYLVKRTGEKVFLECVQDMDHENMFWYRQDPGLGLRLIYFSYDVKMKEKGDIPEGYSVSREKKERFSLILESASTNQTSMYLCASSSASGVIIPGELFFGEGSRLTVL.